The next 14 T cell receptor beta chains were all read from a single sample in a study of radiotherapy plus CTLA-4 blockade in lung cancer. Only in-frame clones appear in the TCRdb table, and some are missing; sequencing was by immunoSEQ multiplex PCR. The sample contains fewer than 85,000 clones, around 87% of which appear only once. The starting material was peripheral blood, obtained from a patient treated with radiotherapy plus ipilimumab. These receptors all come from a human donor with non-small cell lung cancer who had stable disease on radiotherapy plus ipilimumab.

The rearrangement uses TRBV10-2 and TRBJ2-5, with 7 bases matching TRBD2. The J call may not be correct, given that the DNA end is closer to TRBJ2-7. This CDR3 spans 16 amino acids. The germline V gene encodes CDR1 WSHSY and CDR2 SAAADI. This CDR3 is CASSESGLAADYEQYF. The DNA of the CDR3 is TGCGCCAGCAGTGAGTCGGGTCTAGCGGCCGACTACGAGCAGTACTTC.

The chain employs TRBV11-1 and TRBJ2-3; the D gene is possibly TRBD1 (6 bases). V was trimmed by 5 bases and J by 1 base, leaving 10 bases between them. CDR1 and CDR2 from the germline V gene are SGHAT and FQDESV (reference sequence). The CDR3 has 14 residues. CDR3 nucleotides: TGTGCCAGCAGCATTAACAGGGGCACAGATACGCAGTATTTT. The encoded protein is CASSINRGTDTQYF.

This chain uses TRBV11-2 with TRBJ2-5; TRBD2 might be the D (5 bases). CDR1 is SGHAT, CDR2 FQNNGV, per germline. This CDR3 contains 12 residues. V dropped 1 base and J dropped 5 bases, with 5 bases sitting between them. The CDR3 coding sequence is TGTGCCAGCAGCTTAGCGGGGGAGACCCAGTACTTC. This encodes CASSLAGETQYF.

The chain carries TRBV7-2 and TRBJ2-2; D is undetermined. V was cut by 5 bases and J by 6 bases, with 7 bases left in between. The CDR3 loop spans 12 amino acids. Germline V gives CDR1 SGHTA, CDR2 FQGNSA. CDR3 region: CASSRDPGELFF. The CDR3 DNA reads TGTGCCAGCAGCCGAGACCCCGGGGAGCTGTTTTTT.

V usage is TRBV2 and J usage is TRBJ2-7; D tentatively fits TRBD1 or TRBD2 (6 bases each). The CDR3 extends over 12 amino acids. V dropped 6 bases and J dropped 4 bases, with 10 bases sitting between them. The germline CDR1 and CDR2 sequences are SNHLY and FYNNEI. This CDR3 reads CASRKGGYEQYF. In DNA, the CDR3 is TGTGCCAGCAGGAAAGGGGGGTACGAGCAGTACTTC.

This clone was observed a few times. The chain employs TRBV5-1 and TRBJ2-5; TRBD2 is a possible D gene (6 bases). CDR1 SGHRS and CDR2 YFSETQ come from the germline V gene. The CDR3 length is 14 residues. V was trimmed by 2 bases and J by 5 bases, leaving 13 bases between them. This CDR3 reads CASSFQGREETQYF. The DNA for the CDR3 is TGCGCCAGCAGCTTTCAGGGTCGGGAGGAGACCCAGTACTTC.

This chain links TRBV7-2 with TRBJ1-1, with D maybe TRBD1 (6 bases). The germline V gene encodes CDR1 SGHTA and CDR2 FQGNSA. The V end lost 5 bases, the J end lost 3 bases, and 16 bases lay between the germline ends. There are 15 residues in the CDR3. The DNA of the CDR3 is TGTGCCAGCAGCGGACTAGCGGGGGGGCACACTGAAGCTTTCTTT. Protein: CASSGLAGGHTEAFF.

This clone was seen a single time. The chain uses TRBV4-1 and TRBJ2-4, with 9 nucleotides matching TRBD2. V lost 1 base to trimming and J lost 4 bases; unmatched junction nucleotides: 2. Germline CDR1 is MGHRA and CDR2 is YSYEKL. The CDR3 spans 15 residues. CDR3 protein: CASSQVTSGKNIQYF. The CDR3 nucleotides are TGCGCCAGCAGCCAAGTAACTAGCGGGAAAAACATTCAGTACTTC.

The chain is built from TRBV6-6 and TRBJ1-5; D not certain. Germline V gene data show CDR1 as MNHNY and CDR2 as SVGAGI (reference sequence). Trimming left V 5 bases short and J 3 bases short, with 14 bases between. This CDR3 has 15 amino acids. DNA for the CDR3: TGTGCCAGCAGTACTTCATGGGGATCCAATCAGCCCCAGCATTTT. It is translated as CASSTSWGSNQPQHF.

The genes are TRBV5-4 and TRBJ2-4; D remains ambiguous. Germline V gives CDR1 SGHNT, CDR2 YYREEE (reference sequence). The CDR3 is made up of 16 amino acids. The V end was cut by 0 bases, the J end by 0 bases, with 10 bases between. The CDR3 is CASSLASALAKNIQYF. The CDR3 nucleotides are TGTGCCAGCAGCTTGGCGTCAGCTCTAGCCAAAAACATTCAGTACTTC.

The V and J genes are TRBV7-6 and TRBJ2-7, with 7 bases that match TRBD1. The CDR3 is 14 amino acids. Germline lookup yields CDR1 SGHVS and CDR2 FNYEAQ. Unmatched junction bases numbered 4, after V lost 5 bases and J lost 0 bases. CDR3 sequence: CASSLRTGSYEQYF. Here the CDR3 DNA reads TGTGCCAGCAGCCTCCGGACAGGCTCCTACGAGCAGTACTTC.

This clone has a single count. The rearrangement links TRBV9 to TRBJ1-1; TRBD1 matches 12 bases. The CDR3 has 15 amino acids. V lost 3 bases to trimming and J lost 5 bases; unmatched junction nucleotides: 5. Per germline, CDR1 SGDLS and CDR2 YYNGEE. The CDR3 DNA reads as TGTGCCAGCAGCGCCGGGACAGGGGGCTCGACTGAAGCTTTCTTT. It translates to CASSAGTGGSTEAFF. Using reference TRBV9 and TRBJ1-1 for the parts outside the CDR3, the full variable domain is DSGVTQTPKHLITATGQRVTLRCSPRSGDLSVYWYQQSLDQGLQFLIQYYNGEERAKGNILERFSAQQFPDLHSELNLSSLELGDSALYFCASSAGTGGSTEAFFGQGTRLTVV.

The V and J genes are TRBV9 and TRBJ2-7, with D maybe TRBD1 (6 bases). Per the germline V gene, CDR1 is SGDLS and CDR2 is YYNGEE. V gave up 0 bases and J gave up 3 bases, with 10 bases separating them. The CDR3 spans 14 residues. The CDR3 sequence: CASSVGGLGYEQYF. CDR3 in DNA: TGTGCCAGCAGCGTAGGGGGGCTCGGCTACGAGCAGTACTTC.

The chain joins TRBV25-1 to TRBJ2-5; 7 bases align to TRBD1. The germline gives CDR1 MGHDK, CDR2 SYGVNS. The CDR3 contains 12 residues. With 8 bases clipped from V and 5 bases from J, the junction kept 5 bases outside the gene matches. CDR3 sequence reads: CASGPGQETQYF. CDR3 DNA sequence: TGTGCCAGCGGACCGGGACAGGAGACCCAGTACTTC.